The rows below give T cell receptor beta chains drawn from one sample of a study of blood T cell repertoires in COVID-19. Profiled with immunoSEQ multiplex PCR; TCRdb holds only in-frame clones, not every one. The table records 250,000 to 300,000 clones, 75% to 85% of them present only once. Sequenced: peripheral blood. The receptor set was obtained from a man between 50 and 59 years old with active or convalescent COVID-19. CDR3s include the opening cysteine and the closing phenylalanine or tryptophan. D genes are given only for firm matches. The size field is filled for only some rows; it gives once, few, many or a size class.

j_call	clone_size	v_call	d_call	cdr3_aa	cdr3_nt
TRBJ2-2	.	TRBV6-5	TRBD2	CASSLIAGVTGELFF	TGTGCCAGCAGTTTGATAGCGGGAGTAACCGGGGAGCTGTTTTTT
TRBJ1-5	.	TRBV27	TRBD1	CASRPSGGRGNQPQHF	TGTGCCAGCAGACCTTCAGGGGGCCGGGGCAATCAGCCCCAGCATTTT
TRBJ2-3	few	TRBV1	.	CTSSQDTHMASGRPTPSTDTQYF	TGCACCAGCAGCCAAGATACGCACATGGCTAGCGGGAGGCCCACTCCTAGCACAGATACGCAGTATTTT
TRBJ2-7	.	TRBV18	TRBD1	CASSLGTGNYEQYF	TGTGCCAGCTCACTGGGGACAGGGAACTACGAGCAGTACTTC
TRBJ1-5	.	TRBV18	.	CASSPLAGENQPQHF	TGTGCCAGCTCACCACTTGCGGGGGAGAATCAGCCCCAGCATTTT
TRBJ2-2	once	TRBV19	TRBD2	CASRTTRTSGSTGELFF	TGTGCCAGTCGCACCACCCGGACTAGCGGGAGCACCGGGGAGCTGTTTTTT
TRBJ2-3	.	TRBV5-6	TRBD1	CASSTDRGPSTDTQYF	TGTGCCAGCAGCACCGACAGGGGGCCCAGCACAGATACGCAGTATTTT
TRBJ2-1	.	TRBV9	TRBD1	CASSADRGRYNEQFF	TGTGCCAGCAGCGCCGACAGGGGGCGGTACAATGAGCAGTTCTTC
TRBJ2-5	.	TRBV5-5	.	CASSSDLYQETQYF	TGTGCCAGCAGTAGCGATTTATACCAAGAGACCCAGTACTTC
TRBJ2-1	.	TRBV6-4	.	CASSAPERSYNEQFF	TGTGCCAGCAGTGCTCCAGAGCGGTCTTACAATGAGCAGTTCTTC